A single sample gave rise to the 8 T cell receptor beta chains below, sequenced in a study of blood T cell repertoires in COVID-19. Clones were read by immunoSEQ multiplex PCR, and TCRdb kept only the in-frame ones, dropping some. The sample includes 75,000 to 90,000 clones, roughly 85% of them seen just once. Source material: peripheral blood. These receptors all come from a human donor in a cohort sampled during active COVID-19.

This clone has just a few counts. The chain uses TRBV2 and TRBJ1-5; a possible D gene is TRBD1 (5 bases). Germline CDR1 reads SNHLY; CDR2 reads FYNNEI. With 6 bases removed from V and 5 bases from J, the gap between germline ends came to 11 bases. CDR3 length equals 13 residues. This chain's CDR3 is CASRVAGHQPQHF. DNA of the CDR3: TGTGCCAGCAGGGTCGCAGGGCATCAGCCCCAGCATTTT.

This clone came up once. This rearrangement joins TRBV6-5 to TRBJ2-3; the match to TRBD2 covers 9 bases. Germline V gives CDR1 MNHEY, CDR2 SVGAGI. V lost 9 bases and J lost 2; bases outside the gene matches: 3. The CDR3 is 13 residues long. CDR3 nucleotide sequence: TGTGCCAGTTTAGCGGGGGACACAGATACGCAGTATTTT. Translating it yields CASLAGDTDTQYF.

The chain links TRBV15 to TRBJ1-3; a possible D gene is TRBD1 (5 bases). This CDR3 has 15 residues. Trimming shortened V by 0 bases and J by 2 bases, and 8 bases separated the two germline ends. Germline V lookup: CDR1 LNHNV, CDR2 YYDKDF (reference sequence). CDR3 sequence reads: CATSRDPGPGNTIYF. CDR3 DNA: TGTGCCACCAGCAGAGATCCAGGGCCTGGAAACACCATATATTTT.

The table lists this clone with a few counts. The V gene is TRBV5-1, the J gene TRBJ1-6; perhaps TRBD1 as D (6 bases). The CDR3 covers 15 residues. Trimming removed 4 bases at V and 8 bases at J, with 16 bases between. Germline lookup yields CDR1 SGHRS and CDR2 YFSETQ. The CDR3 DNA reads TGCGCCAGCAGCCTCACCCGGGGGGCGGATTCACCCCTCCACTTT. It yields the protein CASSLTRGADSPLHF.

The V call is TRBV6-6, the J call TRBJ2-3; tentatively, D is TRBD1 (5 bases). V lost 6 bases and J 3 bases, leaving 16 bases between the germline ends. Germline values: CDR1 MNHNY, CDR2 SVGAGI (reference sequence). The CDR3 is made up of 15 amino acids. The DNA for the CDR3 is TGTGCCAGCAGCCCCTTGAACACAGGTACAGATACGCAGTATTTT. Protein: CASSPLNTGTDTQYF.

The J gene is TRBJ1-5, the V gene TRBV5-8; 10 nucleotides agree with TRBD1. This CDR3 comprises 17 residues. The junction had 13 bases not matched to a gene; V was cut back by 4 bases and J by 6 bases. Per the germline V gene, CDR1 is SGHTS and CDR2 is YDEGEE. The CDR3 sequence is CASSRTLGTGDFQPQHF. The CDR3 nucleotides are TGTGCCAGCAGCAGAACCCTAGGGACAGGGGATTTTCAGCCCCAGCATTTT.

The chain couples TRBV14 to TRBJ2-1; unclear D gene. In germline, CDR1 is SGHDN, CDR2 FVKESK. Trimming shortened V by 4 bases and J by 5 bases, and 12 bases separated the two germline ends. The CDR3 runs to 14 residues. The CDR3 reads CASSPAVTHNEQFF. DNA for the CDR3: TGTGCCAGCAGCCCCGCAGTTACCCACAATGAGCAGTTCTTC.

Comments on this clone: Given a much more abundant clone one base away, this may be a read error. The V gene is TRBV2, the J gene TRBJ2-5; TRBD1 is a possible D gene (5 bases). CDR3 length: 14 residues. Deletions cut 2 bases from V and 1 base from J, with 8 bases between. CDR1 and CDR2 (germline): SNHLY, FYNNEI. CDR3 in amino acids: CASSEQGFQETQYF. The DNA of the CDR3 is TGTGCCAGCAGTGAACAGGGATTCCAAGAGACCCAGTACTTC.